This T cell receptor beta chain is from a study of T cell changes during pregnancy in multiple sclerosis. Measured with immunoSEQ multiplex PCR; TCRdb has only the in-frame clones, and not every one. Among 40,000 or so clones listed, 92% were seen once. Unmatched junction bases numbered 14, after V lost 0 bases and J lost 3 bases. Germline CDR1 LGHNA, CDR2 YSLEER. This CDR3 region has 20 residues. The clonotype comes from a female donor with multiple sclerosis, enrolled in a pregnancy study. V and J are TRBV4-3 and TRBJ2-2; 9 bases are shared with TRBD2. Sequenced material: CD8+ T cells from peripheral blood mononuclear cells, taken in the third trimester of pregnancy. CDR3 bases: TGCGCCAGCAGCCAAGATCCCCCTAGCGGGGCCTTGGGGGACACCGGGGAGCTGTTTTTT. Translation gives CASSQDPPSGALGDTGELFF.